These T cell receptor beta chains were read from a single sample in a study of cytomegalovirus exposure and HLA in healthy donors. TCRdb's copy holds only in-frame clones and misses some; the assay was immunoSEQ multiplex PCR. The data contain more than 150,000 clones, about three quarters of them seen just once; the ten biggest clones take up around 1.5%. Sequencing used PBMCs. The receptors shown here come from a young man in good health and CMV-seronegative. The CDR3 runs from the conserved cysteine through the conserved F or W. The D gene is left open where the match is weak. Clone size is stated in some rows and not others, as once, few, many or a class when expanded.

>14|.|.|TRBV19|TRBJ2-1
TGTGCCAGTACTGAGGTGACAGGTCAACTTGAGCAGTTCTTC
CASTEVTGQLEQFF
>16|.|few|TRBV19|TRBJ1-1
TGTGCCAGTAGTATAAGCCCCTTGACAGACTACACTGAAGCTTTCTTT
CASSISPLTDYTEAFF
>15|.|.|TRBV7-7|TRBJ2-5
TGTGCTAGCAGCCCTCGGACGGGGGAGCAAGAGACCCAGTACTTC
CASSPRTGEQETQYF
>15|TRBD1|few|TRBV6-5|TRBJ1-5
TGTGCCAGCAGTGCAGACAGGGGAAGCAATCAGCCCCAGCATTTT
CASSADRGSNQPQHF
>16|.|once|TRBV7-6|TRBJ2-7
TGTGCCAGCAGCTTAGGCCGAGACAGGCTCTACTACGAGCAGTACTTC
CASSLGRDRLYYEQYF
>15|.|once|TRBV6-1|TRBJ1-2
TGTGCCAGCGGAACCGGGACACCTAATAACTATGGCTACACCTTC
CASGTGTPNNYGYTF
>18|.|.|TRBV9|TRBJ2-7
TGTGCCAGCAGCACACCCCGTTCGAGTAGCGGAGATCCCTACGAGCAGTACTTC
CASSTPRSSSGDPYEQYF
>14|.|.|TRBV29-1|TRBJ2-7
TGCAGCGTTGTTCCCAGGGGATCGCCCTACGAGCAGTACTTC
CSVVPRGSPYEQYF
>14|.|.|TRBV28|TRBJ2-7
TGTGCCAGCAGTCCTCCGGTAGAGATCTACGAGCAGTACTTC
CASSPPVEIYEQYF
>14|TRBD2|.|TRBV7-9|TRBJ2-1
TGTGCCAGCAGCATTAGCGGGAGGGATTCCGAGCAGTTCTTC
CASSISGRDSEQFF
>15|TRBD1|.|TRBV10-3|TRBJ2-7
TGTGCCATCAGCCTGGGACAGGGGAACTCCTACGAGCAGTACTTC
CAISLGQGNSYEQYF
>14|.|.|TRBV5-1|TRBJ1-3
TGCGCCCTCTCCTTCAGAGGTACTGGAAACACCATATATTTT
CALSFRGTGNTIYF